This is a list of T cell receptor beta chains from one sample in a study of radiation and T cells in renal cell carcinoma. Sequencing was performed with immunoSEQ multiplex PCR; in TCRdb, only in-frame clones are kept and a portion is missing. This table holds about 100,000 clones, roughly 84% found once. This material consisted of blood, taken from a patient whose treatment included radiotherapy and nephrectomy. These receptors originate from a man aged 55 to 70 with renal cell carcinoma. Each CDR3 is given without its conserved first and last residue. The D gene is left open where the match is weak.

j_call v_call d_call cdr3_aa
TRBJ1-2 TRBV7-8 - ASSLVRGTDGYT
TRBJ2-7 TRBV10-1 TRBD2 ASRDTSGSYEQY
TRBJ2-7 TRBV4-2 - ASSQGGQGEQY
TRBJ1-2 TRBV6-5 - ASSRDIWYGYT
TRBJ1-1 TRBV21-1 - ARPRGNTEAF
TRBJ2-7 TRBV6-1 TRBD2 ASTQREGYEQY
TRBJ2-3 TRBV4-2 TRBD2 ASSQVLAGDADTQY
TRBJ2-2 TRBV9 - ASRGHRVTGELF
TRBJ2-1 TRBV11-2 - ASSLTSFFSNEQF
TRBJ1-2 TRBV2 TRBD1 ASEGQGAGGYT
TRBJ1-2 TRBV28 - ASRGEGYGYT
TRBJ2-7 TRBV7-9 TRBD2 ASSRHLAGGPGEQY
TRBJ2-7 TRBV10-3 - AISEYFGVPPYEQY
TRBJ2-7 TRBV27 TRBD1 ASSSDRDPTYEQY
TRBJ2-7 TRBV4-3 TRBD2 ASSLTLAGGPEEQY
TRBJ2-7 TRBV5-1 - ASSLDAGITYEQY
TRBJ1-1 TRBV19 - ASSIEKWGWTEAF
TRBJ2-5 TRBV5-4 TRBD1 ASSFRQGASRETQY
TRBJ2-2 TRBV9 - ASSVVSDTGELF
TRBJ2-7 TRBV28 TRBD1 ASSLAGTGNSYEQY
TRBJ1-4 TRBV6-5 - ASSYASATNEKLF
TRBJ2-2 TRBV5-5 TRBD2 ASSLLRTRRGTGELF
TRBJ1-1 TRBV6-1 TRBD1 ASSGGTGRAF
TRBJ1-5 TRBV28 - ASRFTQLGNQPQH
TRBJ2-5 TRBV10-3 - AISESSPPEETQY
TRBJ2-5 TRBV29-1 - SVEGGGTQY